A selection of T cell receptor beta chains follows, all from one sample in a study of CD8 T cells in Susac syndrome. TCRdb re-called the immunoSEQ multiplex PCR reads with MiXCR, one entry per CDR3 protein. In the table there are roughly 330,000 distinct CDR3 sequences, about 91% of which are singletons. The source material was CD4+ T cells from PBMCs. The receptor set was obtained from a human donor with multiple sclerosis. Each CDR3 is given with its conserved first and last residue. D genes are given only for firm matches. Clone size is stated in some rows and not others, as once, few, many or a class when expanded.

clone_size	d_call	j_call	v_call	cdr3_aa	cdr3_nt
NA	NA	TRBJ2-2	TRBV12-3/TRBV12-4	CASSLGAGVIGELFF	TGTGCCAGCAGTTTAGGGGCAGGGGTGATCGGGGAGCTGTTTTTT
NA	NA	TRBJ1-6	TRBV2	CATAGRLSPLHF	TGTGCCACCGCCGGGCGGCTTTCACCCCTCCACTTT
NA	TRBD2	TRBJ2-1	TRBV2	CASTQAGGHRNEQFF	TGTGCCAGCACCCAAGCGGGGGGGCATCGGAATGAGCAGTTCTTC
NA	TRBD1	TRBJ2-3	TRBV7-3	CASSLQGARGTDTQYF	TGTGCCAGCAGCTTACAGGGGGCGCGGGGCACAGATACGCAGTATTTT
NA	TRBD1	TRBJ2-1	TRBV2	CASSDGAGGYNEQFF	TGTGCCAGCAGTGATGGGGCAGGGGGCTACAATGAGCAGTTCTTC
NA	NA	TRBJ2-4	TRBV5-6	CASSYRGTKNIQYF	TGTGCCAGCAGCTACCGCGGAACCAAAAACATTCAGTACTTC
once	TRBD2	TRBJ2-1	TRBV6-1	CASSEQTSGGRNEQFF	TGTGCCAGCAGTGAACAAACTAGCGGGGGGAGGAATGAGCAGTTCTTC
few	NA	TRBJ2-7	TRBV6-2/TRBV6-3	CASRPLRSRAEQYF	TGTGCCAGCAGACCCCTGCGCTCCCGGGCCGAGCAGTACTTC
NA	NA	TRBJ2-2	TRBV7-9	CASRLKTAGELFF	TGTGCCAGCAGATTAAAAACAGCCGGGGAGCTGTTTTTT
NA	TRBD1	TRBJ2-1	TRBV7-3	CASGQGGYNEQFF	TGTGCCAGCGGACAGGGAGGTTACAATGAGCAGTTCTTC
NA	NA	TRBJ1-4	TRBV2	CASGGVGEKLFF	TGTGCCAGCGGCGGGGTGGGTGAAAAACTGTTTTTT
NA	TRBD2	TRBJ2-7	TRBV12-3/TRBV12-4	CASSFGGGIYEQYF	TGTGCCAGCAGTTTTGGGGGGGGTATTTACGAGCAGTACTTC
NA	NA	TRBJ2-1	TRBV2	CASRVASSSYNEQFF	TGTGCCAGCAGAGTAGCGTCCAGCTCCTACAATGAGCAGTTCTTC
once	NA	TRBJ2-1	TRBV7-6	CASSQPTGRNEQFF	TGTGCCAGCAGCCAACCTACAGGGAGGAATGAGCAGTTCTTC
NA	TRBD2	TRBJ2-7	TRBV3-1	CASSQGLAGPSSEQYF	TGTGCCAGCAGCCAAGGTCTAGCGGGGCCCTCCTCCGAGCAGTACTTC